These 26 T cell receptor beta chains originate from one sample sequenced in a study of blood T cell repertoires in COVID-19 (dated by TCRdb to between 2020 and 2021). Libraries came from the immunoSEQ multiplex PCR assay. What TCRdb holds here is the immuneACCESS table cut down to in-frame rearrangements. Part of the clones is not present; checked against another copy, under half of the missing clones reflect an unresolved V gene, and the others are unexplained. The sample yields roughly 60,000 clones; approximately 80% were counted once. 25% of the sample comes from the top ten. The source material was peripheral blood. These TCRs come from a human donor in a cohort sampled during active COVID-19.

The chain carries TRBV18 and TRBJ1-2, with TRBD1 matching 7 bases. J lost 3 bases, V lost 2 bases, and 6 bases had no gene match. The CDR3 is made up of 15 amino acids. Germline V gene lookup returns CDR1 KGHSH and CDR2 LQKENI. CDR3 nucleotides: TGTGCCAGCTCACCAACAGGGGATTCCGACTATGGCTACACCTTC. Translated, it gives CASSPTGDSDYGYTF. The whole variable domain, remainder taken from reference TRBV18 and TRBJ1-2, is NAGVMQNPRHLVRRRGQEARLRCSPMKGHSHVYWYRQLPEEGLKFMVYLQKENIIDESGMPKERFSAEFPKEGPSILRIQQVVRGDSAAYFCASSPTGDSDYGYTFGSGTRLTVV.

The chain has TRBV11-2 and TRBJ1-2; no clear D gene. CDR3 length: 14 residues. The V end was cut by 0 bases, the J end by 6 bases, with 11 bases between. CDR1 is SGHAT, CDR2 FQNNGV, per germline. CDR3 sequence reads: CASSLDGPRDGYTF. The DNA of the CDR3 is TGTGCCAGCAGCTTAGACGGGCCGAGGGATGGCTACACCTTC.

The chain recombines TRBV3-1 (or the pseudogene TRBV3-2) with TRBJ2-3; 11 nucleotides line up with TRBD2. The V gene's germline CDR1 is LGHDT and CDR2 YNNKEL (reference sequence). The junction had 5 bases not matched to a gene; V was cut back by 3 bases and J by 6 bases. CDR3 length equals 15 residues. The CDR3 sequence: CASSHSSGRPDTQYF. In DNA, the CDR3 is TGTGCCAGCAGCCATTCTAGCGGGAGGCCGGATACGCAGTATTTT.

This chain joins TRBV3-1 (or the pseudogene TRBV3-2) and TRBJ1-1, with D tentatively TRBD1 (5 bases). The length of the CDR3 is 17 residues. Germline V gene data show CDR1 as LGHDT and CDR2 as YNNKEL (reference sequence). V lost 4 bases to trimming and J lost 0 bases, with 18 bases between them. This chain's CDR3 is CASSPYLGGNMNTEAFF. In DNA, the CDR3 is TGTGCCAGCAGCCCTTACCTGGGGGGGAACATGAACACTGAAGCTTTCTTT.

This chain links TRBV29-1 with TRBJ1-1; TRBD1 might be the D (6 bases). V was trimmed by 7 bases and J by 0 bases, leaving 12 bases between them. The CDR3 spans 13 residues. Germline CDR1 reads SQVTM; CDR2 reads ANQGSEA. CDR3: CSAQTGLNTEAFF. In DNA, the CDR3 is TGCAGCGCACAGACAGGACTGAACACTGAAGCTTTCTTT. Full variable domain (remainder filled in from reference TRBV29-1 and TRBJ1-1): SAVISQKPSRDICQRGTSLTIQCQVDSQVTMMFWYRQQPGQSLTLIATANQGSEATYESGFVIDKFPISRPNLTFSTLTVSNMSPEDSSIYLCSAQTGLNTEAFFGQGTRLTVV.

The V gene is TRBV6-5, the J gene TRBJ1-4; 7 nucleotides align to TRBD1. Germline V gives CDR1 MNHEY, CDR2 SVGAGI. Unmatched junction bases numbered 8, after V lost 8 bases and J lost 5 bases. This CDR3 is 14 amino acids long. The CDR3 is CASGPGQTNEKLFF. The CDR3 DNA follows: TGTGCCAGCGGGCCGGGACAGACAAATGAAAAACTGTTTTTT.

This chain links TRBV10-2 with TRBJ1-2; possible D gene TRBD1, 6 bases. Germline CDR1 reads WSHSY; CDR2 reads SAAADI. This CDR3 is built from 14 residues. Trimming removed 0 bases at V and 4 bases at J, with 9 bases between. DNA for the CDR3: TGCGCCAGCAGTGAGTCGACAGGTGGCTATGGCTACACCTTC. It codes for CASSESTGGYGYTF.

The CDR3 region is CASSQTGGPTEAFF. CDR3 bases: TGTGCCAGCAGCCAGACAGGGGGCCCCACTGAAGCTTTCTTT. V usage is TRBV7-3 and J usage is TRBJ1-1; 10 bases are a match to TRBD1. This CDR3 has 14 residues. The trim removed 5 bases at V and 4 bases at J, leaving 4 bases unmatched. Germline V gives CDR1 SGHTA, CDR2 FQGTGA.

The chain has TRBV19 and TRBJ2-6; D remains unclear. The ends were cut back, 3 bases at V and 0 bases at J, with 3 bases in the middle. CDR3 length: 14 residues. Germline V lookup: CDR1 LNHDA, CDR2 SQIVND (reference sequence). The CDR3 DNA reads TGTGCCAGTAGTATGAGCTCTGGGGCCAACGTCCTGACTTTC. Translated: CASSMSSGANVLTF.

Only a few counts were recorded for this clone. V usage is TRBV28 and J usage is TRBJ2-3; D possibly corresponds to TRBD2 (6 bases). This CDR3 comprises 15 residues. Trimming took off 7 bases at V and 1 base at J, with 15 bases between the two ends. The germline CDR1 and CDR2 sequences are MDHEN and SYDVKM. The CDR3 loop reads CASTVGGLGTDTQYF. The CDR3 DNA sequence: TGTGCCAGCACCGTTGGAGGGTTGGGCACAGATACGCAGTATTTT.

The table lists this clone with a few counts. The chain joins TRBV27 to TRBJ2-3; 8 positions agree with TRBD2. The CDR3 length is 14 residues. CDR1 is MNHEY and CDR2 is SMNVEV in the germline V gene (reference sequence). V gave up 8 bases and J gave up 2 bases; unmatched junction bases: 6. The CDR3 spells CASGKREPTDTQYF. For the CDR3, the DNA is TGTGCCAGCGGGAAGCGGGAGCCCACAGATACGCAGTATTTT.

V is TRBV5-1 and J is TRBJ2-1, with a possible D match to TRBD2 (7 bases). The CDR3 is 16 residues long. Germline CDR1 reads SGHRS; CDR2 reads YFSETQ. Trimming removed 0 bases from V and 1 base from J, with 11 bases in between. This chain's CDR3 is CASSLAAGASYNEQFF. CDR3 in DNA: TGCGCCAGCAGCTTGGCCGCGGGGGCTTCCTACAATGAGCAGTTCTTC.

The CDR3 coding sequence is TGTGCCAGCAGCCGGGGTAGGGTCGGAGAGACCCAGTACTTC. It yields the protein CASSRGRVGETQYF. The J gene is TRBJ2-5, the V gene TRBV7-2; the D gene is possibly TRBD2 (5 bases). From germline, CDR1 is SGHTA and CDR2 FQGNSA. V was shortened by 5 bases and J by 4 bases, with 14 bases between the two germline ends. CDR3 length: 14 amino acids.

V and J are TRBV11-2 and TRBJ2-7; D not resolved. V gave up 5 bases and J gave up 2 bases, with 4 bases separating them. The CDR3 spans 11 residues. CDR1 is SGHAT and CDR2 is FQNNGV in the germline V gene. The CDR3 loop reads CASSPAYEQYF. The CDR3 nucleotides are TGTGCCAGCAGCCCCGCCTACGAGCAGTACTTC.

The rearrangement joins TRBV18 to TRBJ1-4; TRBD1 aligns across 7 bases. This CDR3 region has 15 residues. Germline values: CDR1 KGHSH, CDR2 LQKENI. V lost 3 bases to trimming and J lost 5 bases; unmatched junction nucleotides: 6. Here the CDR3 reads CASSPPGQQNEKLFF. CDR3 DNA: TGTGCCAGCTCACCTCCGGGACAGCAGAATGAAAAACTGTTTTTT.

The rearrangement uses TRBV10-3 and TRBJ1-2; D call uncertain. The CDR3 consists of 11 residues. Germline-derived CDR1 and CDR2 are ENHRY and SYGVKD. Trimming took off 4 bases at V and 4 bases at J, with 4 bases between the two ends. Here the CDR3 DNA reads TGTGCCATCAGTGTCGGCTATGGCTACACCTTC. It encodes CAISVGYGYTF.

J is TRBJ2-5 and V is TRBV19; 7 bases fit TRBD1. The CDR3 loop spans 14 amino acids. The germline gives CDR1 LNHDA, CDR2 SQIVND (reference sequence). Trimming cost V 5 bases and J 5 bases; bases outside gene matches: 8. The CDR3 loop reads CASSERTGSETQYF. The CDR3 nucleotides are TGTGCCAGTAGTGAAAGGACAGGCAGCGAGACCCAGTACTTC.

CDR3 bases: TGTGCCAGCAGCCAAGATCTCCTAAATGAAAAACTGTTTTTT. Translated: CASSQDLLNEKLFF. This chain links TRBV4-2 with TRBJ1-4; the D is unclear. CDR3 length: 14 amino acids. The germline CDR1 and CDR2 sequences are LGHNA and YNFKEQ. V was pared by 0 bases and J by 5 bases, with 7 bases between.

V is TRBV5-1 and J is TRBJ1-2, with a tentative D call TRBD1 (6 bases). Trimming cost V 7 bases and J 4 bases, with 23 bases left between them. CDR3 size: 16 residues. The germline gives CDR1 SGHRS, CDR2 YFSETQ. The CDR3 region has the DNA TGCGCCAGCCGTCCTTCCCCATCAGGGGCGGTCTATGGCTACACCTTC. Amino acid sequence: CASRPSPSGAVYGYTF.

The chain employs TRBV5-5 and TRBJ2-7, with a possible D match to TRBD2 (6 bases). This CDR3 has 13 residues. V shed 0 bases and J shed 6 bases, with 10 bases lying between them. Per germline, CDR1 SGHKS and CDR2 YYEKEE (reference sequence). For the CDR3, the DNA is TGTGCCAGCAGCTTGGTAACAGCGGGCGAGCAGTACTTC. It yields the protein CASSLVTAGEQYF.

This chain joins TRBV3-1 (or the pseudogene TRBV3-2) and TRBJ1-1; perhaps TRBD1 as D (6 bases). Looked up from germline, CDR1 is LGHDT and CDR2 is YNNKEL (reference sequence). V lost 1 base to trimming and J lost 7 bases, with 13 bases between them. This CDR3 comprises 14 residues. The CDR3 loop is CASSQGTARGEAFF. The DNA for the CDR3 is TGTGCCAGCAGCCAAGGTACCGCCAGGGGTGAAGCTTTCTTT.

This clone was seen a single time. The rearrangement uses TRBV2 and TRBJ1-6; TRBD1 aligns across 11 bases. This CDR3 has 15 residues. V shed 6 bases, J shed 7 bases, and the junction held 5 bases outside the gene matches. Germline CDR1 SNHLY, CDR2 FYNNEI. The CDR3 is CASRGQGVRNSPLHF. CDR3 nucleotides: TGTGCCAGCAGGGGACAGGGGGTCAGGAATTCACCCCTCCACTTT.

V usage is TRBV7-2 and J usage is TRBJ1-2; 7 nucleotides match TRBD1. CDR1 is SGHTA and CDR2 is FQGNSA in the germline V gene. J was trimmed by 4 bases and V by 1 base; bases with no gene match: 3. CDR3 length: 14 residues. This CDR3 reads CASSLDPGGYGYTF. CDR3 bases: TGTGCCAGCAGCTTAGACCCAGGGGGCTATGGCTACACCTTC. Supplemented by reference TRBV7-2 and TRBJ1-2, the full variable domain reads GAGVSQSPSNKVTEKGKDVELRCDPISGHTALYWYRQSLGQGLEFLIYFQGNSAPDKSGLPSDRFSAERTGGSVSTLTIQRTQQEDSAVYLCASSLDPGGYGYTFGSGTRLTVV.

The rearrangement joins TRBV7-9 to TRBJ2-7; no clear D gene. The germline V and J ends were trimmed by 1 base and 3 bases, with 10 bases remaining between them. This CDR3 spans 14 amino acids. Germline assignment: CDR1 SEHNR and CDR2 FQNEAQ (reference sequence). In DNA, the CDR3 is TGTGCCAGCAGCTTAGGAGGAGTCAGCTACGAGCAGTACTTC. Protein: CASSLGGVSYEQYF.

The rearrangement uses TRBV28 and TRBJ1-5; weak D call: TRBD1 (6 bases). Per the germline V gene, CDR1 is MDHEN and CDR2 is SYDVKM. Trimming stripped 3 bases from V and 6 bases from J, with 30 bases between. The CDR3 runs 20 residues. CDR3 coding DNA: TGTGCCAGCAGTTTCATTACCGCAGGGGCAACTATAGAAAGTCTTCAGCCCCAGCATTTT. It encodes CASSFITAGATIESLQPQHF.

The chain carries TRBV15 and TRBJ1-1; D is undetermined. V gave up 3 bases and J gave up 4 bases, with 9 bases separating them. CDR1 and CDR2 from the germline V gene are LNHNV and YYDKDF (reference sequence). The CDR3 has 13 residues. The CDR3 DNA reads as TGTGCCACCAGCAGGGAAACGGGCACTGAAGCTTTCTTT. Residues: CATSRETGTEAFF.